The clone carrying this TCR beta chain was seen at least ten times. The CDR3 runs 14 residues. Trimming took 2 bases from V and 1 from J, leaving 8 bases between them. This specimen belongs to a study of T-cell reconstitution after alpha-beta-depleted transplantation in children. Unique molecular identifiers featured in how the TCRbeta library was prepared. MiXCR, run by TCRdb on the PCR reads, gives a single entry per CDR3 protein. The profile shows roughly 89,000 distinct CDR3 sequences, about 12% of them singletons. The sequences come from PBMCs from the stem cell graft donor, collected from the stem cell graft. This receptor was obtained from a human donor who donated a stem cell graft to a child with inherited bone marrow failure. V gene TRBV12-3 or TRBV12-4 combines with J gene TRBJ1-1; D remains unclear. Here the CDR3 DNA reads TGTGCCAGCAGTTTACGCCCCTGGAACACTGAAGCTTTCTTT. Translated: CASSLRPWNTEAFF.